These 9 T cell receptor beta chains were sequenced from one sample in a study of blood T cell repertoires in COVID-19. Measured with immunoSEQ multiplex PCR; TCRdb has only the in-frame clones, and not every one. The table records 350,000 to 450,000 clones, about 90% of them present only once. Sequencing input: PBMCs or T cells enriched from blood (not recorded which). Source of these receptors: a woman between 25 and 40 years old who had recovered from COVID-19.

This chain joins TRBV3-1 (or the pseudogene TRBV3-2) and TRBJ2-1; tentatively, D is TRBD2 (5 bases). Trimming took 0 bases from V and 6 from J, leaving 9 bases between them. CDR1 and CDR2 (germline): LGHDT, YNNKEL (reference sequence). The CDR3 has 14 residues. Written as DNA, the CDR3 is TGTGCCAGCAGCCAAGACCCACTAGTCAATGAGCAGTTCTTC. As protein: CASSQDPLVNEQFF.

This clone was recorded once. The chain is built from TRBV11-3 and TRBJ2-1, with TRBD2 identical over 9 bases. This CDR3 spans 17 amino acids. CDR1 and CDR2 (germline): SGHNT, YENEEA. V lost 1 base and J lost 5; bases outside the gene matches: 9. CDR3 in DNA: TGTGCCAGCAGCTTAGGGCTAACGACTAGCGGAAACAATGAGCAGTTCTTC. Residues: CASSLGLTTSGNNEQFF.

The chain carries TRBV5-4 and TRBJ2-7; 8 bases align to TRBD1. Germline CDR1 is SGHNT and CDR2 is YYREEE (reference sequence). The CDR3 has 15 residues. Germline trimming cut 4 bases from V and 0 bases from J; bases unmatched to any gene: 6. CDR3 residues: CASSVGTGASYEQYF. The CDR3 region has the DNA TGTGCCAGCAGCGTAGGGACAGGAGCCTCCTACGAGCAGTACTTC.

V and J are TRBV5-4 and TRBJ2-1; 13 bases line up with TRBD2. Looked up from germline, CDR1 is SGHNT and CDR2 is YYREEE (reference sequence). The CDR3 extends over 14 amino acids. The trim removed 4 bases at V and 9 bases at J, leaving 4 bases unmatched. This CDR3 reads CASSAGLAGSEQFF. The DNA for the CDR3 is TGTGCCAGCAGCGCGGGACTAGCGGGATCTGAGCAGTTCTTC. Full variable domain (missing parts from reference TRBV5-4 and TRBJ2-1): ETGVTQSPTHLIKTRGQQVTLRCSSQSGHNTVSWYQQALGQGPQFIFQYYREEENGRGNFPPRFSGLQFPNYSSELNVNALELDDSALYLCASSAGLAGSEQFFGPGTRLTVL.

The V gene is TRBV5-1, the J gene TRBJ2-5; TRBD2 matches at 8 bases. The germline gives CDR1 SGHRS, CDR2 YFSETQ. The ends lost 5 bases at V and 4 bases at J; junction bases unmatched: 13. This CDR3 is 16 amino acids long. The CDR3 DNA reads TGCGCCAGCAGTCCCGGGACTAGGAACCGGCGAGAGACCCAGTACTTC. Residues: CASSPGTRNRRETQYF.

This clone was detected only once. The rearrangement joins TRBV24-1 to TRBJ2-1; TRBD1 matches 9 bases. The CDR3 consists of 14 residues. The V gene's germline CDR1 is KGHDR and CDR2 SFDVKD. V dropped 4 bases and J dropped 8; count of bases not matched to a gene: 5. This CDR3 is CATSEDRGWDEQFF. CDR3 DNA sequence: TGTGCCACCAGTGAGGACAGGGGTTGGGATGAGCAGTTCTTC.

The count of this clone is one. The CDR3, as DNA: TGTGCCAGCAACCGCGGGAGTAACACCGGGGAGCTGTTTTTT. Encoded protein: CASNRGSNTGELFF. This chain joins TRBV11-3 and TRBJ2-2; 7 bases map to TRBD2. The J segment lost 2 bases and the V segment lost 7 bases, leaving 4 bases of the junction unmatched. In germline, CDR1 is SGHNT, CDR2 YENEEA. This CDR3 has 14 amino acids.

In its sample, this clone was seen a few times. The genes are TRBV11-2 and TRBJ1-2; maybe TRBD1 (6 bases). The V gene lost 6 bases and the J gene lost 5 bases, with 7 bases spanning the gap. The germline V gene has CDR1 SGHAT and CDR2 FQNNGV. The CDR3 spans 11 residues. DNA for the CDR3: TGTGCCAGCAGGGGGGCGTATGGCTACACCTTC. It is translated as CASRGAYGYTF.

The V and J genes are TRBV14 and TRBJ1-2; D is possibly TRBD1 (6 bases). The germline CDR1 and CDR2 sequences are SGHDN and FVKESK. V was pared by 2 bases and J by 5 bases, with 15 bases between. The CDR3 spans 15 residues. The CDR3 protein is CASSQFSRGRYGYTF. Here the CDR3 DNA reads TGTGCCAGCAGCCAATTTAGCAGGGGAAGGTATGGCTACACCTTC.